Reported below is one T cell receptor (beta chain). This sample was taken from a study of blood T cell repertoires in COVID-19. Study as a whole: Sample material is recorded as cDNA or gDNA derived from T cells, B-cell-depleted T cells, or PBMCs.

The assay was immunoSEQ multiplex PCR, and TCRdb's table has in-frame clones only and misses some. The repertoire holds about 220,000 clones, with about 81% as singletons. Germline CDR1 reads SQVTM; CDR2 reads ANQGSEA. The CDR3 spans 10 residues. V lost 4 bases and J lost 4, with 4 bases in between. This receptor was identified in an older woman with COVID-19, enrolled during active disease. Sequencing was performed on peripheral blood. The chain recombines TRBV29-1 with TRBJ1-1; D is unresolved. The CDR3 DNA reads TGCAGCGTTGTCCGCACTGAAGCTTTCTTT. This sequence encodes CSVVRTEAFF. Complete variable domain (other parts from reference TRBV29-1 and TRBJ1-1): SAVISQKPSRDICQRGTSLTIQCQVDSQVTMMFWYRQQPGQSLTLIATANQGSEATYESGFVIDKFPISRPNLTFSTLTVSNMSPEDSSIYLCSVVRTEAFFGQGTRLTVV.